This T cell receptor beta chain was sequenced for a study of vaccination and CD4 T cells after COVID-19. Treatment defined: roughly 10-day PBMC culture with coronavirus spike peptide pools or control peptides (ViraFEST assay). IL-2 (roughly 10 IU/ml) and peptide pools (around 10 ug/ml) were added to cultures of two million PBMCs per well. General observations from the study: Median about 90% of reactive clones detected in convalescent patients emerged only post-vaccination.

As for this clonotype: What it binds is unknown.

This CDR3 region has 15 residues. The V end was cut by 1 base, the J end by 5 bases, with 14 bases between. From germline, CDR1 is MNHNS and CDR2 SASEGT. Cultured CD4+ T cell DNA underwent sequencing with the Oncomine TCR Beta short-read assay. One entry per CDR3 protein, called by TCRdb with MiXCR from the PCR reads. The data contain under 15,000 distinct CDR3 sequences, about 40% of them singletons. The rearrangement joins TRBV6-1 to TRBJ1-1; a weak D match, TRBD1 (5 bases). This specimen was CD4+ T cells from blood, cultured in vitro, taken before SARS-CoV-2 vaccination. This sequence was found in a human donor who had recovered from COVID-19. CDR3 residues: CASSEGDPRETEAFF. The CDR3 DNA is TGTGCCAGCAGTGAAGGAGATCCCAGGGAGACTGAAGCTTTCTTT.